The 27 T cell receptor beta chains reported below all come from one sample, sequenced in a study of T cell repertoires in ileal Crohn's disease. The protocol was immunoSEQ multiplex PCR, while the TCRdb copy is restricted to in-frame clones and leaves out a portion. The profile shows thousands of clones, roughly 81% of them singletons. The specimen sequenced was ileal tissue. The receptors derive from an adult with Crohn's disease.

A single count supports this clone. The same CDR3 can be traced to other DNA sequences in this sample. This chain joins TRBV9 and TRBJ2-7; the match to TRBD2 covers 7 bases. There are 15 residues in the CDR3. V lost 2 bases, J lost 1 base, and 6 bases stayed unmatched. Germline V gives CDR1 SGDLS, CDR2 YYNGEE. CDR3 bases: TGTGCCAGCAGCGTGGGGGGGGACGAATCCTACGAGCAGTACTTC. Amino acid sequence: CASSVGGDESYEQYF.

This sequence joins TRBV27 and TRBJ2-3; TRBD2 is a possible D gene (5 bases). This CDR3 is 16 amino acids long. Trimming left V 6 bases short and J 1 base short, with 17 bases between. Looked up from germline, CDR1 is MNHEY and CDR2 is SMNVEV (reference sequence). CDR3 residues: CASRPIRGKGTDTQYF. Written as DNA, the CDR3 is TGTGCCAGCAGGCCAATTAGAGGGAAGGGCACAGATACGCAGTATTTT.

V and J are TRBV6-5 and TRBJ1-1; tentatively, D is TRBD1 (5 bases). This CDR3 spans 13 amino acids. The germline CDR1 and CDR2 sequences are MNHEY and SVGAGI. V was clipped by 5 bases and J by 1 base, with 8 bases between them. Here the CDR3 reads CASSAGWNTEAFF. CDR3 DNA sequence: TGTGCCAGCAGTGCAGGGTGGAACACTGAAGCTTTCTTT.

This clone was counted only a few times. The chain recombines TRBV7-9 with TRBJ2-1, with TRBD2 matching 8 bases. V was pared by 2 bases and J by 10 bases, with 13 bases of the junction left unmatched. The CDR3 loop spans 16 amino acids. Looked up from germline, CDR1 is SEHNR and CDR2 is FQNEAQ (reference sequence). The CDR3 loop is CASSLHVGTRLLEQFF. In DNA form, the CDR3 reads TGTGCCAGCAGCTTACACGTTGGGACTAGACTACTCGAGCAGTTCTTC.

The CDR3: CASSVGVGHEQFF. Written as DNA, the CDR3 is TGCGCCAGCTCGGTGGGAGTAGGCCATGAGCAGTTCTTC. V is TRBV5-1 and J is TRBJ2-1, with D possibly being TRBD2 (5 bases). The germline V and J ends were trimmed by 7 bases and 8 bases, with 16 bases remaining between them. The CDR3 spans 13 residues. The V gene's germline CDR1 is SGHRS and CDR2 YFSETQ.

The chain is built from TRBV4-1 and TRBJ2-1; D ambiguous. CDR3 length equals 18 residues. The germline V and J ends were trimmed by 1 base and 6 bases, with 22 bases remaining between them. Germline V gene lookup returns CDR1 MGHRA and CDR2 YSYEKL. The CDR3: CASSQVVATSQPFNEQFF. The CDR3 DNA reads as TGCGCCAGCAGCCAAGTTGTAGCTACGTCCCAGCCGTTCAATGAGCAGTTCTTC.

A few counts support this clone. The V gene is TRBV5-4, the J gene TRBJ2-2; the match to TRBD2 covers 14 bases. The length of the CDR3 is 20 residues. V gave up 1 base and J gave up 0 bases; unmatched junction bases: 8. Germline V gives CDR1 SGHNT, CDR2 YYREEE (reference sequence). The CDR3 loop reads CASSLYRPGLAGANTGELFF. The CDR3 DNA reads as TGTGCCAGCAGCTTGTATAGGCCGGGACTAGCGGGAGCGAACACCGGGGAGCTGTTTTTT.

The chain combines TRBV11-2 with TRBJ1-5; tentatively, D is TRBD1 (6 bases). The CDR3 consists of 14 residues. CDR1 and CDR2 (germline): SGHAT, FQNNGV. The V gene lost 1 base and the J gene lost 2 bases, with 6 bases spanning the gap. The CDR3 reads CASSLGQGNQPQHF. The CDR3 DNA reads TGTGCCAGCAGCTTAGGACAGGGCAATCAGCCCCAGCATTTT.

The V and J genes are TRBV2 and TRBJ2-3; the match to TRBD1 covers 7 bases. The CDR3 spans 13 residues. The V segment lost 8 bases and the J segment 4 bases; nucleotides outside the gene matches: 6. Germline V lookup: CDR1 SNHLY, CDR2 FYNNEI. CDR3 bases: TGTGCCAGCGCTAGACAGGGATCAGATACGCAGTATTTT. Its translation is CASARQGSDTQYF. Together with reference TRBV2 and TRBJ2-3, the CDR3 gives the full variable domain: EPEVTQTPSHQVTQMGQEVILRCVPISNHLYFYWYRQILGQKVEFLVSFYNNEISEKSEIFDDQFSVERPDGSNFTLKIRSTKLEDSAMYFCASARQGSDTQYFGPGTRLTVL.

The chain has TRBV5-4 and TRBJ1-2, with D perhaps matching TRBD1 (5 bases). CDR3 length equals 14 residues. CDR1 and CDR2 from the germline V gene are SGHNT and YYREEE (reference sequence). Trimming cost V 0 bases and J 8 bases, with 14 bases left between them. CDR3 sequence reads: CASSLGGESGGYTF. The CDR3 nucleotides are TGTGCCAGCAGCTTGGGGGGGGAGTCCGGCGGCTACACCTTC.

The CDR3 region has the DNA TGTGCCAGCAGCGCCTACGACAGCTACGAGCAGTACTTC. Amino acids: CASSAYDSYEQYF. The chain carries TRBV9 and TRBJ2-7, with a tentative D call TRBD1 (5 bases). Germline lookup yields CDR1 SGDLS and CDR2 YYNGEE. V was cut by 3 bases and J by 3 bases, with 10 bases left in between. The CDR3 is 13 amino acids.

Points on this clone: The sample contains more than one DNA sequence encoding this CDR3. This chain's CDR3 is CASSLTGGADEQYF. CDR3 in DNA: TGTGCCAGCAGCTTAACAGGGGGCGCAGACGAGCAGTACTTC. This chain links TRBV7-3 with TRBJ2-7, with TRBD1 matching 7 bases. V lost 0 bases, J lost 5 bases, and 4 bases stayed unmatched. Germline V gene data show CDR1 as SGHTA and CDR2 as FQGTGA. The length of the CDR3 is 14 residues.

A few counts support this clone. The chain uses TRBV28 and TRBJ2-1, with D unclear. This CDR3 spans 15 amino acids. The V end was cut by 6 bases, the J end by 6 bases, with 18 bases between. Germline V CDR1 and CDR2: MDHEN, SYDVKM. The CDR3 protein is CASSPPRKEVNEQFF. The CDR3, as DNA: TGTGCCAGCAGCCCCCCTAGAAAGGAAGTCAATGAGCAGTTCTTC.

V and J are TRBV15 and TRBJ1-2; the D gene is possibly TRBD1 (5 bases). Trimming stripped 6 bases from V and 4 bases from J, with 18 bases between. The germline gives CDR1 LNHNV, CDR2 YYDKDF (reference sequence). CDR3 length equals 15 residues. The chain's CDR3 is CATRGEGREFYGYTF. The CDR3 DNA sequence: TGTGCCACCAGGGGGGAGGGCAGGGAATTCTATGGCTACACCTTC.

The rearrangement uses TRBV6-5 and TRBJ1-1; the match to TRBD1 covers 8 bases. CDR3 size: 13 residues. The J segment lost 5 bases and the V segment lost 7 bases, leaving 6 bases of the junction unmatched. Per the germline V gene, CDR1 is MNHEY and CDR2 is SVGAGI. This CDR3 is CASKTQGDTEAFF. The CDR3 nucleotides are TGTGCCAGCAAAACACAGGGGGATACTGAAGCTTTCTTT.

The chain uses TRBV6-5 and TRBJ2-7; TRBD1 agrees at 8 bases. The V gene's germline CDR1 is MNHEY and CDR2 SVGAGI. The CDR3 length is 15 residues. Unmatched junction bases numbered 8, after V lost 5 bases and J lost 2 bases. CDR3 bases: TGTGCCAGCAGTCTCTCCGGGACAGGTACCTACGAGCAGTACTTC. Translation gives CASSLSGTGTYEQYF.

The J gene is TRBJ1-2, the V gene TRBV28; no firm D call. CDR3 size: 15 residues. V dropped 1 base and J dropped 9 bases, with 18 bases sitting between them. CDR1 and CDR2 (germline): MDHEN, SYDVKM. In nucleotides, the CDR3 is TGTGCCAGCAGTTTATCACTGAAGTTCCAGGCCCGCTACACCTTC. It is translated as CASSLSLKFQARYTF.

The CDR3 DNA sequence: TGTGCCAGCAGGGACTCAACAGATACGCAGTATTTT. It yields the protein CASRDSTDTQYF. The chain carries TRBV2 and TRBJ2-3; TRBD2 is a possible D gene (5 bases). Between the trimmed V and J ends, which lost 6 bases and 3 bases, there was a span of 7 bases. The CDR3 loop spans 12 amino acids. The germline V gene has CDR1 SNHLY and CDR2 FYNNEI.

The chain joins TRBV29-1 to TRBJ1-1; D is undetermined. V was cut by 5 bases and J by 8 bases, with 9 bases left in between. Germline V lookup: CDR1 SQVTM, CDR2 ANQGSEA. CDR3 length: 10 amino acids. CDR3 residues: CSVRQTEAFF. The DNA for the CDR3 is TGCAGCGTTCGCCAGACAGAAGCTTTCTTT.

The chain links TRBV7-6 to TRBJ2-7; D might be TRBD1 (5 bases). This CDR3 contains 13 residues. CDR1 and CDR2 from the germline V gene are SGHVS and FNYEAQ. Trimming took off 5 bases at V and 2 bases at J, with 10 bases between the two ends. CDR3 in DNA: TGTGCCAGCAGCCGAGACAGCGCCTACGAGCAGTACTTC. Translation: CASSRDSAYEQYF.

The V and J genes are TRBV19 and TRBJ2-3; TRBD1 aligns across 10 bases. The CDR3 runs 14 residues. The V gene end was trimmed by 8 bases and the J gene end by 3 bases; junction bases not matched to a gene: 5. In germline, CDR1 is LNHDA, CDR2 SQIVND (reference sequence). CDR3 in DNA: TGTGCCAGTGGCCCGGGACAGGGGACAGATACGCAGTATTTT. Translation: CASGPGQGTDTQYF.

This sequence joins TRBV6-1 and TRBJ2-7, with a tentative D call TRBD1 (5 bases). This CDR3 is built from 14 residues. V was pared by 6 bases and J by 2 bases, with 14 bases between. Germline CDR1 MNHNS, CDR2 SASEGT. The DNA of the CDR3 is TGTGCCAGCAGGCTAAACCCGGACACCTACGAGCAGTACTTC. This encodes CASRLNPDTYEQYF.

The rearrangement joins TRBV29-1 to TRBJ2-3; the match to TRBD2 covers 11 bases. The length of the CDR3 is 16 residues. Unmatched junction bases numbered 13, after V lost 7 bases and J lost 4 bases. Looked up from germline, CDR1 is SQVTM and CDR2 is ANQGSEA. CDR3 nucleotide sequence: TGCAGCGCTAACCGACTCCTAGCGGGAGGAGCAGATACGCAGTATTTT. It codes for CSANRLLAGGADTQYF.

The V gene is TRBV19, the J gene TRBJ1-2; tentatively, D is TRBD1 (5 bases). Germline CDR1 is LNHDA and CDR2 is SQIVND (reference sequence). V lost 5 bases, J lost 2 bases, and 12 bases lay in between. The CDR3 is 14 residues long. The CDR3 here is CASSSDSTNYGYTF. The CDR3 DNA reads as TGTGCCAGTAGTTCCGACAGTACGAACTATGGCTACACCTTC.

CDR3 loop: CSAKTGPDYGYTF. CDR3 nucleotide sequence: TGCAGCGCCAAGACAGGGCCCGATTATGGCTACACCTTC. J is TRBJ1-2 and V is TRBV29-1; TRBD1 agrees at 7 bases. Losses at the gene ends were 7 bases for V and 5 bases for J; bases not matched to a gene: 10. The CDR3 extends over 13 amino acids. CDR1 is SQVTM, CDR2 ANQGSEA, per germline.

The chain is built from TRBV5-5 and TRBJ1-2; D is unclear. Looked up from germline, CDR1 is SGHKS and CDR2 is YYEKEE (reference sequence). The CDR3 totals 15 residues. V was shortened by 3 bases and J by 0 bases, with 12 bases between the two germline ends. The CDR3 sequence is CASSWRGGTNYGYTF. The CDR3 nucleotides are TGTGCCAGCAGCTGGCGGGGAGGAACTAACTATGGCTACACCTTC.

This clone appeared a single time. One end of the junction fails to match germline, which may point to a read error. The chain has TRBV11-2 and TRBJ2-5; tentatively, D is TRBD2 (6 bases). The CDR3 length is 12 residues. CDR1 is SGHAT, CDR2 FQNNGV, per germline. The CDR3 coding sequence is TGTGCCAGCAGCTTAGATGCGGGGCGCCGTCACTTC. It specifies CASSLDAGRRHF.